The rows below give T cell receptor beta chains drawn from one sample of a study of cytomegalovirus exposure and HLA in healthy donors. Repertoires were generated with immunoSEQ multiplex PCR, while TCRdb's copy carries only in-frame clones and drops some. The sample has 200,000 to 300,000 clones, approximately 86% seen once. Material: PBMCs. The receptors derive from a woman in her thirties in good health and CMV-seropositive. The CDR3 runs from the conserved cysteine through the conserved F or W. D genes are given only for firm matches. Rows give clone size only sometimes, using once, few, many, or a class for an expanded clone.

TRBV9	.	.	TRBJ2-3	CASSVGGYSSTDTQYF	TGTGCCAGCAGCGTAGGAGGTTATTCTAGCACAGATACGCAGTATTTT
TRBV4-2	.	.	TRBJ1-4	CASSPGGVGTNEKLFF	TGTGCCAGCAGCCCGGGGGGGGTCGGAACTAATGAAAAACTGTTTTTT
TRBV7-9	.	.	TRBJ2-1	CASSLDSDEQFF	TGTGCCAGCAGCTTAGACTCCGATGAGCAGTTCTTC
TRBV7-9	.	TRBD2	TRBJ2-5	CASSPKSGAGGKETQYF	TGTGCCAGCAGCCCCAAGTCGGGAGCGGGAGGGAAAGAGACCCAGTACTTC
TRBV27	.	.	TRBJ2-7	CASSPGKGSYEQYF	TGTGCCAGCAGCCCAGGGAAGGGGTCCTACGAGCAGTACTTC
TRBV5-1	.	TRBD2	TRBJ2-1	CASSLGASGYNEQFF	TGCGCCAGCAGCTTGGGGGCTAGCGGATACAATGAGCAGTTCTTC
TRBV21-1	.	.	TRBJ2-7	CASSYPGDCSYEQYF	TGTGCCAGCAGCTACCCCGGGGACTGCTCCTACGAGCAGTACTTC
TRBV27	once	.	TRBJ2-6	CASSSGGGTSGANVLTF	TGTGCCAGCAGTTCGGGGGGCGGGACCTCTGGGGCCAACGTCCTGACTTTC
TRBV5-6	.	.	TRBJ1-4	CASSPWDTINEKLFF	TGTGCCAGCAGCCCGTGGGACACGATTAATGAAAAACTGTTTTTT
TRBV18	.	TRBD1	TRBJ1-1	CASSQVTGTENTEAFF	TGTGCCAGCTCGCAAGTAACCGGGACAGAGAACACTGAAGCTTTCTTT
TRBV7-3	.	TRBD1	TRBJ2-5	CASSRTGGRETQYF	TGTGCCAGCAGCCGGACAGGGGGCAGAGAGACCCAGTACTTC
TRBV6-4	.	.	TRBJ1-1	CASSVTVSTEAFF	TGTGCCAGCAGTGTTACGGTTAGTACTGAAGCTTTCTTT
TRBV14	.	TRBD2	TRBJ2-1	CASSPRWDYDNEQFF	TGTGCCAGCAGCCCCCGATGGGACTACGACAATGAGCAGTTCTTC
TRBV7-9	.	.	TRBJ1-2	CASSSASQLIGGYTF	TGTGCCAGCAGCTCCGCCTCACAGCTAATTGGGGGCTACACCTTC
TRBV27	.	.	TRBJ2-1	CASSLNRANEQFF	TGTGCCAGCAGTTTAAACAGGGCCAATGAGCAGTTCTTC
TRBV6-4	.	.	TRBJ2-1	CASRKEQSSYNEQFF	TGTGCCAGCAGGAAGGAGCAGAGCTCCTACAATGAGCAGTTCTTC
TRBV2	.	TRBD2	TRBJ2-1	CASRGRRDYNEQFF	TGTGCCAGCCGCGGGAGGCGGGACTACAATGAGCAGTTCTTC
TRBV5-4	.	TRBD2	TRBJ2-7	CASSLGTSGISSYEQYF	TGTGCCAGCAGCTTGGGGACTAGCGGAATCAGCTCCTACGAGCAGTACTTC
TRBV2	.	TRBD1	TRBJ2-7	CAGSKGQAYEQYF	TGTGCCGGATCAAAGGGACAGGCCTACGAGCAGTACTTC
TRBV7-8	.	.	TRBJ1-2	CASSPSSRGAYGYTF	TGTGCCAGCAGCCCAAGCTCCCGGGGGGCGTATGGCTACACCTTC
TRBV14	few	.	TRBJ2-7	CASSQVRGSGGEQYF	TGTGCCAGCAGCCAAGTCCGGGGCTCTGGGGGGGAGCAGTACTTC
TRBV19	few	TRBD1	TRBJ1-1	CATWDSTNTEAFF	TGTGCCACCTGGGACAGCACGAACACTGAAGCTTTCTTT
TRBV19	.	TRBD1	TRBJ1-5	CASGVREGQGHQPQHF	TGTGCCAGTGGGGTAAGGGAGGGACAGGGTCATCAGCCCCAGCATTTT
TRBV27	.	.	TRBJ2-1	CASSLGTRSYNEQFF	TGTGCCAGCAGTTTGGGCACCCGCTCCTACAATGAGCAGTTCTTC
TRBV7-2	.	.	TRBJ2-1	CASSPRGGGSYNEQFF	TGTGCCAGCAGCCCTCGGGGAGGGGGGTCCTACAATGAGCAGTTCTTC
TRBV7-7	.	TRBD2	TRBJ2-2	CASRRLAGGPGELFF	TGTGCTAGCAGGCGTCTAGCGGGAGGGCCTGGGGAGCTGTTTTTT
TRBV7-2	.	.	TRBJ2-1	CASSLQTSNNEQFF	TGTGCCAGCAGCTTACAGACTAGTAACAATGAGCAGTTCTTC
TRBV19	.	.	TRBJ2-7	CASSLQDSYEQYF	TGTGCCAGTAGTCTACAGGACTCCTACGAGCAGTACTTC
TRBV16	.	TRBD1	TRBJ2-7	CASSLGQDYDEQYF	TGTGCCAGCAGCCTGGGACAGGATTACGACGAGCAGTACTTC
TRBV27	.	.	TRBJ2-7	CASSYSPSEQYF	TGTGCCAGCAGTTATAGTCCTTCCGAGCAGTACTTC
TRBV5-1	once	TRBD1	TRBJ2-5	CASSFGQGQETQYF	TGCGCCAGCAGCTTTGGACAGGGCCAAGAGACCCAGTACTTC
TRBV7-2	.	.	TRBJ1-5	CASSLEWGRNQPQHF	TGTGCCAGCAGCTTAGAATGGGGCCGGAATCAGCCCCAGCATTTT
TRBV10-3	.	.	TRBJ2-7	CAIIVGRHYEQYF	TGTGCCATCATTGTGGGGCGTCACTACGAGCAGTACTTC
TRBV27	.	.	TRBJ1-1	CASRDLNSEAFF	TGTGCCAGTAGGGACTTAAACTCTGAAGCTTTCTTT
TRBV27	.	TRBD2	TRBJ2-1	CASSTGLPNKTQFF	TGTGCCAGCAGCACGGGACTACCCAACAAAACGCAGTTCTTC
TRBV11-3	.	TRBD2	TRBJ2-3	CASSRRLAGTTDTQYF	TGTGCCAGCAGCCGTAGACTAGCGGGGACCACAGATACGCAGTATTTT
TRBV7-9	.	.	TRBJ2-7	CASSLGSGYYEQYF	TGTGCCAGCAGCTTAGGTAGCGGATACTACGAGCAGTACTTC
TRBV30	.	.	TRBJ1-1	CAWSRQVLNTEAFF	TGTGCCTGGAGTCGACAGGTATTGAACACTGAAGCTTTCTTT
TRBV7-9	few	.	TRBJ2-7	CASSASAWGYEQYF	TGTGCCAGCAGCGCTAGCGCCTGGGGCTACGAGCAGTACTTC
TRBV7-9	.	TRBD2	TRBJ2-1	CASSTLAGETYNEQFF	TGTGCCAGCAGCACCCTAGCGGGGGAAACCTACAATGAGCAGTTCTTC
TRBV28	.	TRBD1	TRBJ2-7	CASSSVGTGTYEQYF	TGTGCCAGCAGTTCTGTCGGGACAGGGACCTACGAGCAGTACTTC
TRBV7-6	.	TRBD1	TRBJ2-2	CASSAGLGTGKSGGELFF	TGTGCCAGCAGCGCCGGCCTGGGGACAGGGAAGTCCGGCGGGGAGCTGTTTTTT
TRBV2	.	.	TRBJ2-7	CASSPDRILSYEQYF	TGTGCCAGCAGCCCCGACAGGATACTCTCCTACGAGCAGTACTTC
TRBV5-1	once	.	TRBJ2-5	CASSGTQGTQYF	TGCGCCAGCAGCGGGACACAAGGGACCCAGTACTTC
TRBV15	few	.	TRBJ2-7	CATSSKGYEQYF	TGTGCCACCAGCTCGAAGGGGTACGAGCAGTACTTC
TRBV7-9	.	.	TRBJ1-2	CASSLGQALDYTF	TGTGCCAGCAGCTTAGGGCAGGCTCTGGACTACACCTTC
TRBV7-9	.	TRBD1	TRBJ2-2	CASSQTGAGTGELFF	TGTGCCAGCAGCCAGACAGGGGCGGGGACCGGGGAGCTGTTTTTT
TRBV4-1	.	TRBD1	TRBJ2-7	CASSQTGTGAYEQYF	TGCGCCAGCAGCCAGACCGGGACAGGGGCCTACGAGCAGTACTTC
TRBV9	.	TRBD2	TRBJ2-2	CASSVEGLAAGELFF	TGTGCCAGCAGCGTAGAGGGTCTAGCGGCCGGGGAGCTGTTTTTT
TRBV7-9	.	.	TRBJ2-2	CASSLFQIGSGELFF	TGTGCCAGCAGCTTATTCCAAATCGGGAGCGGGGAGCTGTTTTTT
TRBV4-1	.	TRBD2	TRBJ2-7	CASSQDLSSGNYEQYF	TGCGCCAGCAGCCAAGATCTGTCTAGCGGGAATTACGAGCAGTACTTC
TRBV9	medium-sized	TRBD1	TRBJ2-7	CASSVGQGASYEQYF	TGTGCCAGCAGCGTAGGACAGGGGGCTTCGTACGAGCAGTACTTC
TRBV6-6	once	TRBD1	TRBJ2-4	CASTRQGGVKNIQYF	TGTGCCAGCACGCGACAGGGGGGAGTGAAAAACATTCAGTACTTC
TRBV19	.	TRBD1	TRBJ1-3	CASSPDKTGWENTIYF	TGTGCCAGTAGTCCCGATAAGACAGGGTGGGAAAACACCATATATTTT
TRBV7-2	.	.	TRBJ1-4	CASSLATGRDEKLFF	TGTGCCAGCAGCTTAGCGACGGGAAGGGATGAAAAACTGTTTTTT
TRBV27	.	.	TRBJ1-3	CASSAGSGNTIYF	TGTGCCAGCAGTGCCGGGTCTGGAAACACCATATATTTT
TRBV28	.	.	TRBJ2-7	CASSAQTEVSYEQYF	TGTGCCAGCAGTGCCCAGACAGAAGTCTCCTACGAGCAGTACTTC